This TCR beta chain originates from a study of blood T cell repertoires in COVID-19 (dated by TCRdb to the early 2020s). In the study overall: Collaborator samples came from the United States, Italy and Spain and covered acute and convalescent phases of COVID-19. The prospective study material was composed of cDNA or gDNA derived from T cells, B-cell-depleted T cells, or PBMCs. The dataset comprised deeply sampled blood TCRbeta repertoires from subjects exposed to, actively infected with, or recovered from COVID-19. The repertoires were made available in a free public database intended to serve as a resource for research on the immune response to SARS-CoV-2. The samples were drawn from the first 160 participants of the ongoing ImmuneRACE study and from 1,254 subjects provided by 6 global collaborators. Nearly every sample came with metadata listing a de-identified subject ID, COVID-19 status, age in years and sex. Where available, HLA class I and class II types were taken from metadata supplied by the sample provider and were not determined by assay-based typing. Overall study results and their limits: Clinical and demographic metadata were provided uncurated, with the amount varying by source and participant.

The immunoSEQ Assay, a bias-controlled multiplex PCR, was used to amplify TCRbeta CDR3 regions from genomic DNA. As for how the authors treated the data: Within the assay, amplification of reference gene primers was used to estimate how many nucleated cells each sample contained. To quantify the absolute abundance of each unique TCRbeta CDR3 rearrangement, sequence reads were collapsed and filtered. For each sample, productive Simpson clonality was calculated as the square root of Simpson's diversity index across productive rearrangements. TCRdb obtained this table from immuneACCESS and retained in-frame rearrangements with V and J assigned. These tables miss some clones; where compared with another copy, unresolved V genes account for less than half of the shortfall, and the remainder is unexplained. That table gives V, J and clone size, and the DNA gave D and trimming. The sample profile shows hundreds of thousands of clones; more than 80% of them were found once. The ten top clones hold 7.5% of the sample.

One collaborating source in Seattle enrolled patients during active infection and followed them longitudinally through the course of disease. The collaborating institutions used their own protocols to collect whole blood in K2EDTA tubes. For TCRbeta analysis, collaborators shipped samples in one of three forms: frozen whole blood, isolated PBMCs, or DNA extracted from either of those sample types. In the case of this clone: Its antigen is unknown. No base quality values were provided; no much bigger clone lies one nucleotide off.

Sequences were obtained from peripheral blood. The origin of this receptor is a woman older than 75 with COVID-19, enrolled during active disease.

The DNA is as follows: TGCAGCGTTGAAGGGGGACTAGCGGGAGAGGTGGATACGCAGTATTTT. The encoded protein is CSVEGGLAGEVDTQYF. The chain couples TRBV29-1 to TRBJ2-3, with TRBD2 matching 14 junction bases. The CDR3 runs 16 residues from the cysteine to the phenylalanine. Kept here is only the CDR3 DNA, which spans 48 bases and is read in frame from base 1. Relative to germline, V is missing 1 base and J is missing 6 bases, with 6 bases of the junction outside any gene match. From the germline V gene, CDR1 is SQVTM and CDR2 is ANQGSEA.